This passage covers 13 T cell receptor beta chains from one sample sequenced in a study of T-cell memory formation after mild COVID-19. MiXCR was run by TCRdb on the 5' RACE reads, yielding one entry per CDR3 protein. The table lists about 57,000 distinct CDR3 sequences, more than 9% of them singletons. The specimen was PBMCs or a T cell subset sorted from them (not recorded which). These TCRs come from a man aged 18 to 35 who had mild COVID-19 (a few samples of this study predate the infection). Cell type and time point are not known.

This clonotype was seen a handful of times. The V gene is TRBV7-2, the J gene TRBJ1-1, with D uncertain. V lost 5 bases to trimming and J lost 1 base, with 5 bases between them. CDR1 SGHTA and CDR2 FQGNSA come from the germline V gene. This CDR3 has 12 residues. CDR3 loop: CASSIWNTEAFF. The CDR3 DNA reads TGTGCCAGCAGCATCTGGAACACTGAAGCTTTCTTT.

The chain is built from TRBV7-3 and TRBJ2-1; D is unclear. The ends were cut back, 3 bases at V and 6 bases at J, with 6 bases in the middle. Looked up from germline, CDR1 is SGHTA and CDR2 is FQGTGA. The length of the CDR3 is 12 residues. The CDR3: CASSFLFNEQFF. The CDR3 nucleotides read TGTGCCAGCAGCTTTCTTTTCAATGAGCAGTTCTTC.

This rearrangement joins TRBV2 to TRBJ2-7; D call uncertain. Per germline, CDR1 SNHLY and CDR2 FYNNEI. The CDR3 totals 14 residues. V was clipped by 1 base and J by 0 bases, with 7 bases between them. The DNA for the CDR3 is TGTGCCAGCAGTGAAGGACAAAACTCCTACGAGCAGTACTTC. Amino acid sequence: CASSEGQNSYEQYF. Looking up the rest from reference TRBV2 and TRBJ2-7 gives the full variable domain: EPEVTQTPSHQVTQMGQEVILRCVPISNHLYFYWYRQILGQKVEFLVSFYNNEISEKSEIFDDQFSVERPDGSNFTLKIRSTKLEDSAMYFCASSEGQNSYEQYFGPGTRLTVT.

The table lists this clonotype with a count of one. The V and J genes are TRBV7-3 and TRBJ2-3; TRBD1 or TRBD2 may be the D gene (5 bases each). This CDR3 has 15 amino acids. V was trimmed by 4 bases and J by 3 bases, leaving 14 bases between them. Germline CDR1 is SGHTA and CDR2 is FQGTGA. The CDR3 loop is CASSSGTGRTDTQYF. The CDR3 coding sequence is TGTGCCAGCAGCTCCGGGACGGGGCGAACAGATACGCAGTATTTT.

This clonotype was detected only a few times. The chain is built from TRBV6-5 and TRBJ1-5; D is unclear. CDR1 and CDR2 (germline): MNHEY, SVGAGI. This CDR3 is built from 15 residues. The V end was cut by 6 bases, the J end by 0 bases, with 12 bases between. CDR3 amino acids: CASRRVADSNQPQHF. The CDR3 DNA reads as TGTGCCAGCAGAAGGGTAGCGGATAGCAATCAGCCCCAGCATTTT.

The sample holds many counts of this clonotype. The chain carries TRBV20-1 and TRBJ2-5; 7 bases are a match to TRBD2. With 1 base clipped from V and 1 base from J, the junction kept 6 bases outside the gene matches. Germline V lookup: CDR1 DFQATT, CDR2 SNEGSKA (reference sequence). This CDR3 contains 15 residues. The DNA for the CDR3 is TGCAGTGCTAGAGGCGACCCGGGGGGCCAAGAGACCCAGTACTTC. It translates to CSARGDPGGQETQYF.

The chain joins TRBV29-1 to TRBJ1-2; TRBD1 is a possible D gene (6 bases). CDR3 length: 16 amino acids. Trimming left V 4 bases short and J 4 bases short, with 22 bases between. Germline V CDR1 and CDR2: SQVTM, ANQGSEA. CDR3 in amino acids: CSVATSQWGASYGYTF. The CDR3 DNA reads TGCAGCGTTGCTACATCGCAATGGGGGGCCTCCTATGGCTACACCTTC.

This clonotype was recorded once. This chain links TRBV7-9 with TRBJ2-1; no definite D call. Germline assignment: CDR1 SEHNR and CDR2 FQNEAQ (reference sequence). The CDR3 contains 14 residues. Trimming took off 8 bases at V and 2 bases at J, with 13 bases between the two ends. The CDR3 loop is CASVHRSTYNEQFF. In DNA form, the CDR3 reads TGTGCCAGCGTCCACCGTAGTACCTACAATGAGCAGTTCTTC.

The J gene is TRBJ2-1, the V gene TRBV5-1; 9 bases are a match to TRBD1. The V segment lost 4 bases and the J segment 6 bases; nucleotides outside the gene matches: 8. Germline V gene lookup returns CDR1 SGHRS and CDR2 YFSETQ. The length of the CDR3 is 15 residues. CDR3 in amino acids: CASSMDRGNGNEQFF. CDR3 sequence (DNA): TGCGCCAGCAGCATGGACAGGGGCAATGGCAATGAGCAGTTCTTC.

In its sample, this clonotype was seen a few times. The rearrangement uses TRBV3-1 and TRBJ2-2; D remains unclear. Trimming removed 2 bases from V and 6 bases from J, with 4 bases in between. CDR3 length: 12 amino acids. CDR1 and CDR2 from the germline V gene are LGHDT and YNNKEL (reference sequence). The CDR3: CASSQIAGELFF. In DNA, the CDR3 is TGTGCCAGCAGCCAAATTGCCGGGGAGCTGTTTTTT.

This clonotype occurred many times. The J gene is TRBJ1-5, the V gene TRBV12-3 or TRBV12-4; a weak D match, TRBD1 (5 bases). Deletions cut 3 bases from V and 2 bases from J, with 8 bases between. CDR3 size: 14 residues. The CDR3 protein is CASSLGEGNQPQHF. The CDR3 DNA sequence: TGTGCCAGCAGTTTGGGGGAAGGCAATCAGCCCCAGCATTTT.

The rearrangement links TRBV24-1 to TRBJ2-3; 8 bases agree with TRBD1. Losses at the gene ends were 0 bases for V and 5 bases for J; bases not matched to a gene: 9. Germline-derived CDR1 and CDR2 are KGHDR and SFDVKD. There are 17 residues in the CDR3. The CDR3 sequence is CATSDLGQGLYGDTQYF. CDR3 nucleotides: TGTGCCACCAGTGATTTGGGACAGGGCCTTTATGGAGATACGCAGTATTTT.

This chain joins TRBV27 and TRBJ2-5, with D tentatively TRBD1 (6 bases). From germline, CDR1 is MNHEY and CDR2 SMNVEV (reference sequence). The CDR3 is made up of 12 amino acids. V was pared by 6 bases and J by 6 bases, with 11 bases between. The DNA of the CDR3 is TGTGCCAGCAGCCTAACAGGGAAGACCCAGTACTTC. It yields the protein CASSLTGKTQYF.